The source of this T cell receptor (beta chain) is a study of vaccination effects on CD4 cells after COVID-19. Findings of the study overall: Early timepoints after infection were absent, and convalescent patients were few in the study.

The table came from immunoSEQ multiplex PCR; TCRdb's copy has only in-frame clones and leaves some out. The sample lists tens of thousands of clones, around 76% occurring once. Peptide-pool stimulation followed by sequencing identified expanded antigen-specific CD4+ clonotypes in the ViraFEST assay. With 9 to 11 days of culture completed, CD4+ T cells were isolated. Vaccinated recipients, who were negative for nucleocapsid antibodies, had no history of SARS-CoV-2 infection. The CDR3 is made up of 15 amino acids. Germline lookup yields CDR1 SGHTA and CDR2 FQGNSA. With 5 bases clipped from V and 4 bases from J, the junction kept 9 bases outside the gene matches. As regards this clone: The antigen remains unidentified.

The TCR comes from a human donor who received a COVID-19 vaccine. The chain is built from TRBV7-2 and TRBJ2-5; TRBD2 matches 8 bases. The sequenced sample was CD4+ T cells from PBMCs cultured with HCoV-NL63 spike peptides, obtained before COVID-19 vaccination. CDR3 loop: CASSPPGLVSETQYF. The CDR3 nucleotides are TGTGCCAGCAGCCCTCCGGGACTAGTGTCAGAGACCCAGTACTTC.